This TCR beta chain was observed in a study of blood T cells in healthy people across ages. Together with a sample-barcoded 5' primer, a J-beta primer mix was included in a second PCR lasting roughly 6 to 12 cycles. Carrying 12 random nucleotides, a template-switch adaptor labeled each individual cDNA molecule. TCRdb re-derived calls from the 5' RACE reads in MiXCR, one entry per CDR3 protein. The sample includes hundreds of thousands of distinct CDR3 sequences, about 30% seen only once; the top ten take approximately 15%. Germline V CDR1 and CDR2: GTSNPN, SVGIG (reference sequence). V lost 2 bases and J lost 6; bases outside the gene matches: 8. The CDR3 has 15 amino acids. With respect to this clonotype: Its antigen remains unknown.

General observations from the study: Possibly confounding the expanded clonotype changes was the fact that donor CMV status was unknown. Roughly linear age-related decline in beta diversity appeared, significant by age about 37. Diversity was higher, and naive CD4+ cells more numerous, in long-lived donors than in aged donors.

The TCR sequence derives from a woman aged 80 or over in good health. The sample comprised blood. The chain is built from TRBV30 and TRBJ1-4; 8 nucleotides align to TRBD1. CDR3 residues: CAWSSPGQEHEKLFF. CDR3 in DNA: TGTGCCTGGAGTTCTCCGGGACAGGAACATGAAAAACTGTTTTTT.